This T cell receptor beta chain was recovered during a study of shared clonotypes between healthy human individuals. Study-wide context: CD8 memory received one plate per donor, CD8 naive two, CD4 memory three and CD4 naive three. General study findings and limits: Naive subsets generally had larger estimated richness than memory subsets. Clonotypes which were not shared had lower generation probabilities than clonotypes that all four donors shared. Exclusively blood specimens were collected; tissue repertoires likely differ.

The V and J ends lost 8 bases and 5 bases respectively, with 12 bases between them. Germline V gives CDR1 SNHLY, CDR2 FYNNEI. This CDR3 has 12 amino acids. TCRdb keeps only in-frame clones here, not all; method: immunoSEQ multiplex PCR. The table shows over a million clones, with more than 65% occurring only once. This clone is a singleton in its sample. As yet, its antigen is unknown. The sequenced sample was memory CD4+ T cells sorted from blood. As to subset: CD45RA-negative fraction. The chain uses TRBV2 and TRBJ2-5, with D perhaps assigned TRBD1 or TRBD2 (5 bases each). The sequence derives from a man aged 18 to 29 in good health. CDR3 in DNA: TGTGCCAGCGGGGGAAGTAGGGAGACCCAGTACTTC. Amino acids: CASGGSRETQYF.